The 11 T cell receptor beta chains below come from one sample, sequenced in a study of beta chain features in type 1 diabetes. Isolated RNA was reverse transcribed in full, so expressed TCRB transcripts were sequenced. Using immunoSEQ multiplex PCR, the repertoire was profiled, and TCRdb retains in-frame clones only, with some absent. The sample has roughly 450,000 clones; approximately 15% are singletons. Specimen: naive CD4+ T cells from blood. The receptors shown here come from a man aged 25 to 40 in good health.

The chain has TRBV11-3 and TRBJ2-5, with no clear D. There are 17 residues in the CDR3. CDR1 and CDR2 (germline): SGHNT, YENEEA. V lost 1 base, J lost 5 bases, and 20 bases lay in between. CDR3 protein: CASSLGEDSGTWETQYF. The CDR3 region has the DNA TGTGCCAGCAGCTTAGGGGAAGACTCAGGAACGTGGGAGACCCAGTACTTC.

This clone was found a few times. The rearrangement uses TRBV4-3 and TRBJ2-1; maybe TRBD1 (5 bases). Germline CDR1 is LGHNA and CDR2 is YSLEER. Trimming took off 0 bases at V and 4 bases at J, with 16 bases between the two ends. The CDR3 has 17 amino acids. The CDR3 DNA reads TGCGCCAGCAGCCAAGATATCTTCCAGGGAAAATACAATGAGCAGTTCTTC. It translates to CASSQDIFQGKYNEQFF.

The J gene is TRBJ2-3, the V gene TRBV21-1; the table's D call TRBD2 went unverified against the DNA. TRBV21-1 is recorded as a pseudogene. The CDR3 covers 17 residues. This CDR3 reads CASSSPRTSGGPDTQYF. The CDR3 DNA reads TGTGCCAGCAGCTCTCCCCGGACTAGCGGGGGACCAGATACGCAGTATTTT.

This clone was found a few times. The chain employs TRBV25-1 and TRBJ1-2, with D unresolved. Germline V gives CDR1 MGHDK, CDR2 SYGVNS. CDR3 length equals 11 residues. V was pared by 6 bases and J by 3 bases, with 5 bases between. DNA for the CDR3: TGTGCCAGCAGGACGGACTATGGCTACACCTTC. This gives the protein CASRTDYGYTF.

The V and J genes are TRBV2 and TRBJ1-1, with a possible D match to TRBD1 (5 bases). This CDR3 spans 14 amino acids. With 6 bases removed from V and 4 bases from J, the gap between germline ends came to 15 bases. The germline V gene encodes CDR1 SNHLY and CDR2 FYNNEI. CDR3 nucleotide sequence: TGTGCCAGCAGCCTTCTAGACAGTTCCACTGAAGCTTTCTTT. Amino acid sequence: CASSLLDSSTEAFF.

This rearrangement joins TRBV10-3 to TRBJ2-7; D is perhaps TRBD1 (5 bases). Germline V gene data show CDR1 as ENHRY and CDR2 as SYGVKD. The CDR3 has 14 amino acids. Between the trimmed V and J ends, which lost 2 bases and 6 bases, there was a span of 14 bases. The CDR3 reads CAISEGAQRSEQYF. Written as DNA, the CDR3 is TGTGCCATCAGTGAGGGGGCGCAAAGGAGCGAGCAGTACTTC.

The genes are TRBV6-6 and TRBJ2-3; either TRBD1 or TRBD2 may supply D (7 bases each). The CDR3 extends over 15 amino acids. Germline loops: CDR1 MNHNY, CDR2 SVGAGI (reference sequence). V was pared by 5 bases and J by 3 bases, with 15 bases between. CDR3 nucleotide sequence: TGTGCCAGCAGTCTTGACAGGGACTATACAGATACGCAGTATTTT. Its translation: CASSLDRDYTDTQYF.

V and J are TRBV30 and TRBJ2-5; no clear D gene. Deletions cut 2 bases from V and 4 bases from J, with 14 bases between. This CDR3 has 14 residues. Germline assignment: CDR1 GTSNPN and CDR2 SVGIG (reference sequence). CDR3 coding DNA: TGTGCCTGGAGTAGGACCATACGTCTAGAGACCCAGTACTTC. It codes for CAWSRTIRLETQYF.

This clone was seen more than once but under ten times. The rearrangement uses TRBV4-3 and TRBJ1-1; D is undetermined. The V end lost 0 bases, the J end lost 1 base, and 9 bases lay between the germline ends. CDR1 is LGHNA, CDR2 YSLEER, per germline. There are 15 residues in the CDR3. Here the CDR3 reads CASSQDPRANTEAFF. The CDR3 nucleotides read TGCGCCAGCAGCCAAGACCCTCGGGCGAACACTGAAGCTTTCTTT.

This clone occurred many times. The CDR3 sequence: CAWSVRAGTDTQYF. In nucleotides, the CDR3 is TGTGCCTGGAGTGTACGAGCGGGCACAGATACGCAGTATTTT. The V gene is TRBV30, the J gene TRBJ2-3; D might be TRBD2 (5 bases). Germline CDR1 GTSNPN, CDR2 SVGIG (reference sequence). The V and J ends lost 0 bases and 1 base respectively, with 8 bases between them. This CDR3 spans 14 amino acids.

The chain recombines TRBV21-1 with TRBJ2-7. TRBV21-1 is classified as a pseudogene. The CDR3 runs 9 residues. The chain's CDR3 is CAGNYEQYV. The DNA of the CDR3 is TGTGCCGGGAATTACGAGCAGTACGTC.